The 4 T cell receptor beta chains given below trace back to one sample, sequenced in a study of T cell responses to AZD1222 COVID-19 vaccine. TCRdb keeps only in-frame clones here, not all; method: immunoSEQ multiplex PCR. Of 85,000 to 110,000 clones listed, over 70% are singletons. Here the sequenced sample was peripheral blood, taken on day 0 of AZD1222 vaccination. These receptor sequences come from an adult in good health.

V is TRBV21-1 and J is TRBJ2-3; TRBD2 was called by the table and not checked on the DNA. TRBV21-1 is described as a pseudogene. This CDR3 has 16 amino acids. The CDR3 DNA reads as TGTGCCAGCAGCAAAGCAGGGGGGGGACTCACAGATACGCAGTATTTT. Its protein is CASSKAGGGLTDTQYF.

This CDR3 is CASSPIRGGYNEQFF. The CDR3 DNA is TGTGCCAGCAGCCCCATCCGGGGCGGTTACAATGAGCAGTTCTTC. The chain recombines TRBV13 with TRBJ2-1; D is perhaps TRBD1 or TRBD2 (5 bases each). The CDR3 runs 15 residues. CDR1 PRHDT and CDR2 FYEKMQ come from the germline V gene (reference sequence). V lost 5 bases and J lost 4, with 15 bases in between.

The rearrangement joins TRBV2 to TRBJ2-5; D gene uncertain. The V and J ends lost 1 base and 0 bases respectively, with 6 bases between them. CDR1 SNHLY and CDR2 FYNNEI come from the germline V gene. The CDR3 is 14 residues long. This CDR3 reads CASSEDYYQETQYF. Here the CDR3 DNA reads TGTGCCAGCAGTGAAGACTACTACCAAGAGACCCAGTACTTC.

V gene TRBV30 combines with J gene TRBJ1-5, with a possible D match to TRBD1 (5 bases). Looked up from germline, CDR1 is GTSNPN and CDR2 is SVGIG (reference sequence). The CDR3 length is 14 residues. V gave up 3 bases and J gave up 0 bases, with 9 bases separating them. CDR3 nucleotide sequence: TGTGCCTGGAGGGCAGGGATTAGCAATCAGCCCCAGCATTTT. It is translated as CAWRAGISNQPQHF.